These 21 T cell receptor beta chains were all obtained from the same sample, sequenced in a study. Cells sorted as Tregs were CD4+, CD25+ and CD127-/low. In TCRdb, the 5' RACE reads were re-called with MiXCR into one record per CDR3 protein. This table holds 50,000 to 70,000 distinct CDR3 sequences, less than 25% found once. Sequencing was done on a sample of tumor-infiltrating Tregs sorted from the breast tumor. The receptors were gathered from a female donor with breast cancer.

At least ten counts were recorded for this clonotype. This chain uses TRBV7-2 with TRBJ2-7; TRBD2 matches at 7 bases. The CDR3 spans 13 residues. CDR1 SGHTA and CDR2 FQGNSA come from the germline V gene. J gave up 11 bases and V 5 bases, and 12 bases lay outside the gene matches. The CDR3 sequence: CASSPNAGGSKYF. The CDR3 DNA reads as TGTGCCAGCAGCCCCAACGCCGGCGGGAGTAAGTACTTC.

This clonotype was seen repeatedly, ten times or more. The chain links TRBV9 to TRBJ2-7; the match to TRBD2 covers 10 bases. Trimming cost V 0 bases and J 6 bases; bases outside gene matches: 6. The CDR3 is 15 amino acids. From germline, CDR1 is SGDLS and CDR2 YYNGEE. The CDR3 protein is CASSVGWLAGAEQYF. The DNA of the CDR3 is TGTGCCAGCAGCGTAGGTTGGCTAGCGGGAGCCGAGCAGTACTTC.

This clonotype was seen a handful of times. The chain combines TRBV5-6 with TRBJ2-1; D might be TRBD2 (5 bases). The CDR3 runs to 18 residues. CDR1 and CDR2 from the germline V gene are SGHDT and YYEEEE. Trimming took off 3 bases at V and 0 bases at J, with 19 bases between the two ends. The CDR3: CASSYPGFIGGSYNEQFF. The CDR3 DNA follows: TGTGCCAGCAGCTACCCGGGGTTCATCGGAGGCTCCTACAATGAGCAGTTCTTC.

The chain uses TRBV3-1 and TRBJ1-2; D not resolved. V lost 4 bases and J lost 8, with 8 bases in between. The germline V gene has CDR1 LGHDT and CDR2 YNNKEL (reference sequence). CDR3 size: 11 residues. CDR3 region: CASSRGSGYTF. DNA of the CDR3: TGTGCCAGCAGCCGGGGAAGCGGCTACACCTTC.

The sample holds many counts of this clonotype. The V gene is TRBV5-1, the J gene TRBJ2-5, with D hard to call. CDR1 and CDR2 (germline): SGHRS, YFSETQ. This CDR3 comprises 13 residues. Trimming left V 3 bases short and J 5 bases short, with 11 bases between. CDR3 sequence reads: CASSSRVYETQYF. CDR3 sequence (DNA): TGCGCCAGCAGCTCCCGGGTGTACGAGACCCAGTACTTC.

The chain couples TRBV3-1 to TRBJ1-4; D is perhaps TRBD1 (5 bases). The V end lost 4 bases, the J end lost 3 bases, and 15 bases lay between the germline ends. Germline CDR1 LGHDT, CDR2 YNNKEL (reference sequence). This CDR3 has 16 residues. The CDR3, as DNA: TGTGCCAGCAGCCGGAATACCGGGGGATCTAATGAAAAACTGTTTTTT. Its translation: CASSRNTGGSNEKLFF.

This chain connects TRBV30 to TRBJ1-3; D not resolved. Looked up from germline, CDR1 is GTSNPN and CDR2 is SVGIG (reference sequence). The CDR3 has 12 residues. Trimming stripped 2 bases from V and 4 bases from J, with 6 bases between. CDR3 residues: CAWSRGGNTIYF. CDR3 coding DNA: TGTGCCTGGAGTCGGGGAGGAAACACCATATATTTT.

The chain combines TRBV20-1 with TRBJ2-5; TRBD2 agrees at 7 bases. The length of the CDR3 is 13 residues. The germline V gene has CDR1 DFQATT and CDR2 SNEGSKA (reference sequence). The ends lost 0 bases at V and 6 bases at J; junction bases unmatched: 4. Here the CDR3 DNA reads TGCAGTGCTAGAGAATCTAGCGGTCAGACCCAGTACTTC. This gives the protein CSARESSGQTQYF.

The table lists this clonotype with a few counts. The CDR3 reads CASSPEGGPGANVLTF. CDR3 bases: TGCGCCAGCAGCCCGGAAGGGGGGCCTGGGGCCAACGTCCTGACTTTC. This sequence joins TRBV5-1 and TRBJ2-6; the D gene could be TRBD1 or TRBD2 (6 bases each). Germline lookup yields CDR1 SGHRS and CDR2 YFSETQ. Trimming took off 4 bases at V and 2 bases at J, with 13 bases between the two ends. The length of the CDR3 is 16 residues.

The J gene is TRBJ2-2, the V gene TRBV5-1; D might be TRBD1 (6 bases). V was pared by 4 bases and J by 3 bases, with 13 bases between. Germline values: CDR1 SGHRS, CDR2 YFSETQ. The CDR3 has 15 residues. The chain's CDR3 is CASSKVAGDTGELFF. The CDR3 nucleotides are TGCGCCAGCAGCAAAGTGGCAGGGGACACCGGGGAGCTGTTTTTT.

In its sample, this clonotype was seen many times. This sequence joins TRBV20-1 and TRBJ2-3; perhaps D is TRBD1 or TRBD2 (5 bases each). CDR1 is DFQATT and CDR2 is SNEGSKA in the germline V gene (reference sequence). This CDR3 comprises 13 residues. V was trimmed by 3 bases and J by 8 bases, leaving 15 bases between them. CDR3 DNA sequence: TGCAGTGCTAGGGGACGGGCCCTAGGTACGCAGTATTTT. As protein: CSARGRALGTQYF.

In this sample, this clonotype turned up a few times. This chain connects TRBV18 to TRBJ2-3; no definite D call. The ends were cut back, 6 bases at V and 1 base at J, with 11 bases in the middle. This CDR3 spans 14 amino acids. Germline V gene data show CDR1 as KGHSH and CDR2 as LQKENI. CDR3 DNA: TGTGCCAGCTCGACCTACTCTGGCACAGATACGCAGTATTTT. It encodes CASSTYSGTDTQYF.

This clonotype was counted between two and nine times. The chain joins TRBV5-1 to TRBJ2-5; no reliable D call. Between the trimmed V and J ends, which lost 0 bases and 4 bases, there was a span of 10 bases. The CDR3 totals 14 residues. Germline assignment: CDR1 SGHRS and CDR2 YFSETQ. The CDR3 loop is CASSLGDTTETQYF. The CDR3 bases are TGCGCCAGCAGCTTGGGGGATACTACAGAGACCCAGTACTTC.

This clonotype was seen a single time. The chain couples TRBV11-2 to TRBJ2-7; D is unclear. The CDR3 is 11 residues long. V was cut by 3 bases and J by 4 bases, with 4 bases left in between. The germline CDR1 and CDR2 sequences are SGHAT and FQNNGV. In DNA form, the CDR3 reads TGTGCCAGCAGCTTCCATTACGAGCAGTACTTC. This sequence encodes CASSFHYEQYF.

The CDR3 nucleotides read TGCAGCACAAGTAGGGACAATTCTAACTATGGCTACACCTTC. This encodes CSTSRDNSNYGYTF. The chain couples TRBV29-1 to TRBJ1-2; possible D gene TRBD1, 6 bases. V dropped 8 bases and J dropped 0 bases, with 16 bases sitting between them. Germline CDR1 is SQVTM and CDR2 is ANQGSEA. This CDR3 has 14 residues.

The V call is TRBV7-2, the J call TRBJ1-6, with D perhaps matching TRBD1 (5 bases). The V gene lost 3 bases and the J gene lost 3 bases, with 9 bases spanning the gap. Germline CDR1 SGHTA, CDR2 FQGNSA. The CDR3 spans 15 residues. The CDR3 sequence: CASSFVGGYNSPLHF. As DNA, the CDR3 is TGTGCCAGCAGCTTTGTGGGGGGCTATAATTCACCCCTCCACTTT. Full variable domain (remainder filled in from reference TRBV7-2 and TRBJ1-6): GAGVSQSPSNKVTEKGKDVELRCDPISGHTALYWYRQSLGQGLEFLIYFQGNSAPDKSGLPSDRFSAERTGGSVSTLTIQRTQQEDSAVYLCASSFVGGYNSPLHFGNGTRLTVT.

Turning to this clonotype: One end of the junction is discordant with germline, which a read error may explain. The chain combines TRBV28 with TRBJ1-3, with no clear D. The CDR3 has 13 residues. Germline V gene data show CDR1 as MDHEN and CDR2 as SYDVKM. CDR3 nucleotide sequence: TGTGCCAGCAGTTCCTCCTTAGGAAACACCATGTATTTT. Amino acids: CASSSSLGNTMYF.

This clonotype was seen many times. At one boundary the junction diverges from the germline segment, which might be a read error. The V gene is TRBV7-7, the J gene TRBJ2-1; 8 positions agree with TRBD2. This CDR3 contains 16 residues. Germline loops: CDR1 SSHAT, CDR2 FNYEAQ (reference sequence). CDR3 amino acids: CASSLLGAGAYNEQFF. In DNA, the CDR3 is TGTGCTAGCAGCTTACTTGGAGCGGGGGCCTACAATGAGCAGTTCTTC.

This clonotype has just a few counts. V usage is TRBV12-3 or TRBV12-4 and J usage is TRBJ1-1; D call uncertain. V was trimmed by 6 bases and J by 0 bases, leaving 11 bases between them. The CDR3 contains 14 residues. CDR3 region: CASSPTSLNTEAFF. The DNA for the CDR3 is TGTGCCAGCAGCCCGACCAGCCTGAACACTGAAGCTTTCTTT.

Judged by abundance, this clonotype is medium-sized (0.01 to 0.1%). The chain uses TRBV5-1 and TRBJ2-1, with 7 bases fitting TRBD2. Per germline, CDR1 SGHRS and CDR2 YFSETQ. V lost 7 bases to trimming and J lost 7 bases; unmatched junction nucleotides: 8. The CDR3 is 13 amino acids. CDR3 sequence (DNA): TGCGCCAGCCAAAGACTAGCAGATAATGAGCAGTTCTTC. Translated: CASQRLADNEQFF.

The V gene is TRBV7-9, the J gene TRBJ2-1; D is ambiguous. V was clipped by 1 base and J by 4 bases, with 11 bases between them. CDR3 length equals 15 residues. CDR1 is SEHNR, CDR2 FQNEAQ, per germline (reference sequence). The CDR3 nucleotides are TGTGCCAGCAGCTTAGGGACGACGGTTTACAATGAGCAGTTCTTC. This gives the protein CASSLGTTVYNEQFF. The entire variable domain, with the rest obtained from reference TRBV7-9 and TRBJ2-1, is as follows: DTGVSQNPRHKITKRGQNVTFRCDPISEHNRLYWYRQTLGQGPEFLTYFQNEAQLEKSRLLSDRFSAERPKGSFSTLEIQRTEQGDSAMYLCASSLGTTVYNEQFFGPGTRLTVL.